This is a list of T cell receptor beta chains from one sample in a study of blood T cell repertoires in COVID-19. Generated by immunoSEQ multiplex PCR, the TCRdb table keeps only in-frame clones and is missing some. The table records more than 200,000 clones, 86% of them present only once. Sequencing was done on a sample of peripheral blood. The receptors here all came from a woman aged 45-65 years with COVID-19, enrolled during active disease. Each CDR3 is given with its conserved first and last residue. D genes are given only for firm matches. Size tells how often a clone was seen (once, few, many) or the class of an expanded clone, and some rows leave it out.

d_call | j_call | v_call | clone_size | cdr3_nt | cdr3_aa
NA | TRBJ2-6 | TRBV28 | NA | TGTGCCAGCACTTCTGGGGCCAACGTCCTGACTTTC | CASTSGANVLTF
TRBD1 | TRBJ2-1 | TRBV5-4 | NA | TGTGCCAGCAGCGCGACAGGGGAGGATGAGCAGTTCTTC | CASSATGEDEQFF
TRBD2 | TRBJ2-1 | TRBV4-2 | NA | TGTGCCAGCAGCCGGACTAGCGGGGGGCTCGATGAGCAGTTCTTC | CASSRTSGGLDEQFF
NA | TRBJ2-3 | TRBV19 | NA | TGTGCCAGTAGTATAGGTCGAGGAGATACGCAGTATTTT | CASSIGRGDTQYF
TRBD1 | TRBJ2-7 | TRBV15 | NA | TGTGCCACCAGCAGAGCATGGACAGGGGGCGTTCACGAGCAGTACTTC | CATSRAWTGGVHEQYF
TRBD1 | TRBJ1-6 | TRBV27 | NA | TGTGCCAGCGCAGCCGAGGGACAGGGGTGGTCACCCCTCCACTTT | CASAAEGQGWSPLHF
TRBD2 | TRBJ2-1 | TRBV4-3 | NA | TGCGCCAGCAGCCAAGAACTGGCGGGGGGGAGGAATGAGCAGTTCTTC | CASSQELAGGRNEQFF
NA | TRBJ2-7 | TRBV19 | NA | TGTGCCAGTAGTATTAACCACAGGCTCTCCTACGAGCAGTACTTC | CASSINHRLSYEQYF
NA | TRBJ2-4 | TRBV10-2 | NA | TGCGCCAGCAGTGAGTCGACTCTGAGTACTACCATTCAGTACTTC | CASSESTLSTTIQYF
TRBD2 | TRBJ2-1 | TRBV30 | NA | TGTGCCTGGGCACAAACCCGGACTAGCTCGGGCGATGAGCAGTTCTTC | CAWAQTRTSSGDEQFF
TRBD2 | TRBJ2-1 | TRBV24-1 | NA | TGTGCCACCGCAGCCGGGGGGGCCGGGGAGCAGTTCTTC | CATAAGGAGEQFF
NA | TRBJ1-1 | TRBV27 | NA | TGTGCCAGCAGTAGCAGGGTTAACACTGAAGCTTTCTTT | CASSSRVNTEAFF
NA | TRBJ2-7 | TRBV6-5 | NA | TGTGCCAGCAGTTACGAATTTACAGAGACCTACGAGCAGTACTTC | CASSYEFTETYEQYF
NA | TRBJ1-5 | TRBV6-1 | NA | TGTGCCAGCAGTGAAGGCGGGGATCAGCCCCAGCATTTT | CASSEGGDQPQHF
TRBD1 | TRBJ1-6 | TRBV29-1 | NA | TGCAGCGTTGGGTCCGGGACAGGGTCTTCACCCCTCCACTTT | CSVGSGTGSSPLHF
NA | TRBJ2-2 | TRBV9 | NA | TGTGCCAGCAGCGTAGTGAGAGGGAACACCGGGGAGCTGTTTTTT | CASSVVRGNTGELFF
NA | TRBJ1-1 | TRBV5-6 | once | TGTGCCAGCAGCTTGGCCGTGGGAGGGATGGGGTTCACTGAAGCTTTCTTT | CASSLAVGGMGFTEAFF
TRBD2 | TRBJ2-1 | TRBV9 | NA | TGTGCCAGCAGCGTAGATCTAGCGGGGGGGCGGAATGAGCAGTTCTTC | CASSVDLAGGRNEQFF
TRBD1 | TRBJ1-4 | TRBV9 | NA | TGTGCCAGCAGCGCGCCGGACAGGGAGCAAAAACTGTTTTTT | CASSAPDREQKLFF
NA | TRBJ2-6 | TRBV5-4 | NA | TGTGCCAGCAGCTTTACAGGGACTGGGGCCAACGTCCTGACTTTC | CASSFTGTGANVLTF
NA | TRBJ1-6 | TRBV28 | NA | TGTGCCAGCAGACCCGGACCGGGCGGGCATAATTCACCCCTCCACTTT | CASRPGPGGHNSPLHF
NA | TRBJ2-2 | TRBV5-1 | few | TGCGCCAGCAGCCTTGGCGGGTTGGACACCGGGGAGCTGTTTTTT | CASSLGGLDTGELFF
TRBD2 | TRBJ2-3 | TRBV18 | NA | TGTGCCAGCTCACCGATAGCGGGGTCAACAGATACGCAGTATTTT | CASSPIAGSTDTQYF
NA | TRBJ1-1 | TRBV2 | NA | TGTGCCAGCAGGGGACTACAGGGTTCGAGAACTGAAGCTTTCTTT | CASRGLQGSRTEAFF
NA | TRBJ2-7 | TRBV2 | NA | TGTGCCAGCAAAGCCGGTCTACGAGGGCAGTACTTC | CASKAGLRGQYF
NA | TRBJ2-2 | TRBV12-5 | once | TGTGCTAGTGGCTCCGTGGGCGCGACAAACACCGGGGAGCTGTTTTTT | CASGSVGATNTGELFF
TRBD1 | TRBJ1-1 | TRBV2 | NA | TGTGCCAGCACTGGACAGGGGAACACTGAAGCTTTCTTT | CASTGQGNTEAFF
NA | TRBJ1-1 | TRBV6-1 | NA | TGTGCCAGCAGTGGAGGGCTAGACAGGATCAACACTGAAGCTTTCTTT | CASSGGLDRINTEAFF
TRBD1 | TRBJ1-1 | TRBV18 | NA | TGTGCCAGCTCACAAATTCCGGGACAGGATGAGACTGAAGCTTTCTTT | CASSQIPGQDETEAFF